These 21 T cell receptor beta chains were sequenced from one sample in a study of cytomegalovirus exposure and HLA in healthy donors. The primer mix had 60 Vbeta and 13 Jbeta primers. Sequencing used immunoSEQ multiplex PCR; TCRdb keeps in-frame clones, though not all of them. The table shows over 100,000 clones, with about 9.4% occurring only once. The sample taken for sequencing was PBMCs. The receptors here all came from a man aged 35-49 years in good health and CMV-seropositive.

The V gene is TRBV11-2, the J gene TRBJ2-7, with 11 bases aligning to TRBD2. The CDR3 is 15 amino acids. The V gene's germline CDR1 is SGHAT and CDR2 FQNNGV. Trimming removed 5 bases from V and 4 bases from J; junction bases left unmatched: 7. CDR3 in DNA: TGTGCCAGCAGCAAACCGACTAGCGGGGTATACGAGCAGTACTTC. This sequence encodes CASSKPTSGVYEQYF.

The rearrangement links TRBV7-9 to TRBJ2-5; 8 nucleotides agree with TRBD1. The CDR3 contains 15 residues. Germline CDR1 and CDR2: SEHNR and FQNEAQ (reference sequence). J was trimmed by 5 bases and V by 5 bases; bases with no gene match: 10. CDR3 coding DNA: TGTGCCAGCAGCCCCCTCGGACAGGGACGGGAGACCCAGTACTTC. This translates into CASSPLGQGRETQYF.

The V call is TRBV2, the J call TRBJ2-7; D is unresolved. Trimming stripped 1 base from V and 3 bases from J, with 10 bases between. The CDR3 extends over 14 amino acids. The germline gives CDR1 SNHLY, CDR2 FYNNEI. The CDR3 nucleotides read TGTGCCAGCAGTGAAGGACAAGCCTACTACGAGCAGTACTTC. Translating it yields CASSEGQAYYEQYF.

V and J are TRBV9 and TRBJ2-1; D might be TRBD2 (5 bases). The CDR3 consists of 18 residues. Looked up from germline, CDR1 is SGDLS and CDR2 is YYNGEE. Trimming cost V 4 bases and J 3 bases, with 23 bases left between them. CDR3 nucleotide sequence: TGTGCCAGCAGCCACAACCCCCTGACTCATGGGAGCTACAATGAGCAGTTCTTC. This sequence encodes CASSHNPLTHGSYNEQFF.

This clone was counted a few times. V and J are TRBV5-1 and TRBJ2-1; D might be TRBD2 (5 bases). CDR3 length: 15 residues. CDR1 SGHRS and CDR2 YFSETQ come from the germline V gene. Trimming shortened V by 1 base and J by 9 bases, and 17 bases separated the two germline ends. The CDR3 nucleotides read TGCGCCAGCAGCTTGTTACTAGGAGATTCATCTGAGCAGTTCTTC. It translates to CASSLLLGDSSEQFF.

The rearrangement links TRBV5-5 to TRBJ1-3; D not resolved. Trimming removed 1 base from V and 1 base from J, with 6 bases in between. The CDR3 is made up of 14 amino acids. Germline-derived CDR1 and CDR2 are SGHKS and YYEKEE (reference sequence). The CDR3 DNA follows: TGTGCCAGCAGCTTGATCCTGTCTGGAAACACCATATATTTT. Its translation: CASSLILSGNTIYF. Supplemented by reference TRBV5-5 and TRBJ1-3, the full variable domain reads DAGVTQSPTHLIKTRGQQVTLRCSPISGHKSVSWYQQVLGQGPQFIFQYYEKEERGRGNFPDRFSARQFPNYSSELNVNALLLGDSALYLCASSLILSGNTIYFGEGSWLTVV.

The chain links TRBV27 to TRBJ1-1; the D is unclear. V lost 5 bases and J lost 8, with 18 bases in between. This CDR3 has 14 amino acids. In germline, CDR1 is MNHEY, CDR2 SMNVEV (reference sequence). The CDR3 sequence is CASSPFFGGNEAFF. CDR3 DNA sequence: TGTGCCAGCAGTCCCTTTTTCGGAGGGAACGAAGCTTTCTTT.

This clone was seen only a few times. In the same sample, other DNA sequences code for this CDR3. Here the CDR3 reads CASSVQGASGNTIYF. As DNA, the CDR3 is TGTGCCAGCAGCGTACAGGGGGCTTCAGGAAACACCATATATTTT. V and J are TRBV9 and TRBJ1-3; 8 bases line up with TRBD1. The CDR3 is made up of 15 amino acids. Trimming at V came to 1 base and at J to 4 bases, leaving 4 bases not matched to a gene. CDR1 SGDLS and CDR2 YYNGEE come from the germline V gene.

This clone has only a few counts. CDR3 in amino acids: CASSGGVAQGRANYGYTF. CDR3 nucleotide sequence: TGTGCCAGCAGTGGAGGGGTGGCACAGGGGCGAGCTAACTATGGCTACACCTTC. The V call is TRBV25-1, the J call TRBJ1-2, with 7 bases that match TRBD1. Germline lookup yields CDR1 MGHDK and CDR2 SYGVNS. After removal of 4 bases from V and 0 bases from J, the junction contained 14 bases not matched to a gene. The CDR3 covers 18 residues.

This clone was observed a few times. V is TRBV5-1 and J is TRBJ1-1; 9 bases line up with TRBD1. CDR1 and CDR2 (germline): SGHRS, YFSETQ. The CDR3 is made up of 14 amino acids. Trimming at V came to 4 bases and at J to 5 bases, leaving 6 bases not matched to a gene. CDR3 bases: TGCGCCAGCAGCACGGGACAGGGAGGGACTGAAGCTTTCTTT. Protein: CASSTGQGGTEAFF. The complete variable domain, with remaining parts taken from reference TRBV5-1 and TRBJ1-1, reads KAGVTQTPRYLIKTRGQQVTLSCSPISGHRSVSWYQQTPGQGLQFLFEYFSETQRNKGNFPGRFSGRQFSNSRSEMNVSTLELGDSALYLCASSTGQGGTEAFFGQGTRLTVV.

The V gene is TRBV2, the J gene TRBJ1-4, with TRBD1 as a possible D gene (5 bases). CDR3 length: 14 amino acids. Germline loops: CDR1 SNHLY, CDR2 FYNNEI. V lost 7 bases to trimming and J lost 8 bases, with 17 bases between them. The CDR3 here is CASTERGLGEKLFF. The CDR3 coding sequence is TGTGCCAGCACGGAACGGGGGTTGGGGGAAAAACTGTTTTTT.

This clone was seen only a few times. The V gene is TRBV5-4, the J gene TRBJ1-1, with 8 bases lining up with TRBD1. The CDR3 runs 17 residues. Germline CDR1 reads SGHNT; CDR2 reads YYREEE (reference sequence). Trimming removed 1 base from V and 6 bases from J; junction bases left unmatched: 14. Here the CDR3 DNA reads TGTGCCAGCAGCTTGAGGACAGGGTTAACAAAGGGGGCTGAAGCTTTCTTT. Encoded protein: CASSLRTGLTKGAEAFF.

This clone was seen a handful of times. Other DNA variants within this sample encode the same CDR3. The rearrangement joins TRBV15 to TRBJ1-3; D gene unclear. The CDR3 contains 14 residues. The V gene's germline CDR1 is LNHNV and CDR2 YYDKDF (reference sequence). Trimming left V 1 base short and J 2 bases short, with 6 bases between. The CDR3 nucleotides read TGTGCCACCAGCAGAGCCGGGGCTGGAAACACCATATATTTT. It yields the protein CATSRAGAGNTIYF.

The chain recombines TRBV6-1 with TRBJ2-5, with 10 bases aligning to TRBD1. The V gene's germline CDR1 is MNHNS and CDR2 SASEGT. The CDR3 loop spans 13 amino acids. Trimming cost V 6 bases and J 2 bases; bases outside gene matches: 0. The CDR3 here is CASRGQGQETQYF. CDR3 bases: TGTGCCAGCAGGGGACAGGGGCAAGAGACCCAGTACTTC.

This chain connects TRBV2 to TRBJ1-3; D is undetermined. CDR3 length: 14 residues. V shed 6 bases and J shed 0 bases, with 9 bases lying between them. Per the germline V gene, CDR1 is SNHLY and CDR2 is FYNNEI. The CDR3 DNA follows: TGTGCCAGCAGATCAGGCCCCTCTGGAAACACCATATATTTT. It encodes CASRSGPSGNTIYF.

This clone was detected only a few times. At the DNA level, this CDR3 is encoded by other sequences in the same sample as well. The chain recombines TRBV5-1 with TRBJ2-7, with TRBD1 identical over 7 bases. The CDR3 is made up of 13 amino acids. Germline values: CDR1 SGHRS, CDR2 YFSETQ. The ends lost 4 bases at V and 7 bases at J; junction bases unmatched: 8. The CDR3 sequence: CASSARQGWEQYF. The CDR3 DNA follows: TGCGCCAGCAGCGCGAGACAGGGATGGGAGCAGTACTTC.

This clone has only a few counts. The J gene is TRBJ1-1, the V gene TRBV10-3; 7 bases line up with TRBD1. The CDR3 totals 17 residues. Germline V CDR1 and CDR2: ENHRY, SYGVKD. Losses at the gene ends were 2 bases for V and 2 bases for J; bases not matched to a gene: 11. CDR3 sequence reads: CAISEKTETGRNTEAFF. CDR3 coding DNA: TGTGCCATCAGTGAGAAAACTGAGACAGGGAGAAACACTGAAGCTTTCTTT.

This chain joins TRBV29-1 and TRBJ1-1, with TRBD1 matching over 9 bases. The CDR3 contains 12 residues. The V gene end was trimmed by 6 bases and the J gene end by 6 bases; junction bases not matched to a gene: 5. Germline V lookup: CDR1 SQVTM, CDR2 ANQGSEA. As DNA, the CDR3 is TGCAGCGTGGACAGGGGCCGCGCTGAAGCTTTCTTT. Translation gives CSVDRGRAEAFF.

This chain uses TRBV9 with TRBJ1-1; TRBD1 matches at 7 bases. The V gene's germline CDR1 is SGDLS and CDR2 YYNGEE. Unmatched junction bases numbered 9, after V lost 4 bases and J lost 0 bases. The CDR3 is 16 residues long. CDR3 protein: CASSQTGTAMNTEAFF. The CDR3 DNA is TGTGCCAGCAGCCAGACAGGGACCGCTATGAACACTGAAGCTTTCTTT.

The V and J genes are TRBV5-3 and TRBJ2-3; perhaps TRBD2 as D (6 bases). TRBV5-3 carries the ORF label, with uncertain function. The CDR3 is 15 residues long. V dropped 8 bases and J dropped 0 bases, with 16 bases sitting between them. The CDR3 loop reads CASSLPDYSTDTQYF. Written as DNA, the CDR3 is TGTGCCAGCAGCCTACCGGACTATAGCACAGATACGCAGTATTTT.

In this sample, this clone turned up a few times. CDR3 sequence reads: CASSINELNTEAFF. DNA of the CDR3: TGTGCCAGTAGTATTAATGAGCTGAACACTGAAGCTTTCTTT. This chain uses TRBV19 with TRBJ1-1, with D unresolved. Trimming removed 3 bases from V and 0 bases from J, with 8 bases in between. This CDR3 has 14 residues. The germline gives CDR1 LNHDA, CDR2 SQIVND (reference sequence). Full variable domain (missing parts from reference TRBV19 and TRBJ1-1): DGGITQSPKYLFRKEGQNVTLSCEQNLNHDAMYWYRQDPGQGLRLIYYSQIVNDFQKGDIAEGYSVSREKKESFPLTVTSAQKNPTAFYLCASSINELNTEAFFGQGTRLTVV.